The 31 T cell receptor beta chains given below trace back to one sample, sequenced in a study of response to subunit inactivated influenza vaccine. In TCRdb, the RT-PCR reads were re-called with MiXCR into one record per CDR3 protein. Of approximately 230,000 distinct CDR3 sequences in the sample, about 12% are singletons; the top ten hold approximately 7.8%. This sample comprised non-naive T cells sorted from PBMCs, obtained 14 to 15 days before vaccination. These receptors originate from a man over 45 who received an inactivated influenza vaccine.

There are a few counts of this clonotype. The J gene is TRBJ2-3, the V gene TRBV2; 14 positions agree with TRBD2. With V trimmed by 3 bases and J by 5 bases, 1 base remained unmatched. The germline gives CDR1 SNHLY, CDR2 FYNNEI. The CDR3 consists of 15 residues. The CDR3 DNA reads TGTGCCAGCAGTGAGGGACTAGCGGGGGTAGATACGCAGTATTTT. Translation: CASSEGLAGVDTQYF. The full variable domain, its missing parts supplied by reference TRBV2 and TRBJ2-3, is EPEVTQTPSHQVTQMGQEVILRCVPISNHLYFYWYRQILGQKVEFLVSFYNNEISEKSEIFDDQFSVERPDGSNFTLKIRSTKLEDSAMYFCASSEGLAGVDTQYFGPGTRLTVL.

V usage is TRBV4-3 and J usage is TRBJ2-1; D is undetermined. Germline values: CDR1 LGHNA, CDR2 YSLEER. Trimming left V 0 bases short and J 6 bases short, with 9 bases between. The CDR3 is made up of 14 amino acids. The CDR3 DNA is TGCGCCAGCAGCCAAGATCCGGGTTTCAATGAGCAGTTCTTC. This translates into CASSQDPGFNEQFF.

The rearrangement joins TRBV7-9 to TRBJ2-3; 8 nucleotides agree with TRBD2. CDR1 and CDR2 from the germline V gene are SEHNR and FQNEAQ (reference sequence). The CDR3 runs to 15 residues. V lost 5 bases, J lost 1 base, and 5 bases stayed unmatched. CDR3 sequence: CASSHSGGRTDTQYF. The DNA for the CDR3 is TGTGCCAGCAGCCACAGCGGGGGTCGCACAGATACGCAGTATTTT.

This clonotype was counted once. One junction end does not reproduce the germline sequence, and a read error may be involved. The rearrangement uses TRBV11-2 and TRBJ2-1; 10 bases align to TRBD2. Per germline, CDR1 SGHAT and CDR2 FQNNGV. The CDR3 length is 16 residues. CDR3 DNA sequence: TGTGCCAGCAGCCCGGGGACTAGCGTAGGGTACACTGAGCAGTTCTTC. It encodes CASSPGTSVGYTEQFF.

This clonotype was seen a handful of times. The chain uses TRBV9 and TRBJ2-1, with 7 nucleotides matching TRBD1. The CDR3 has 17 amino acids. The trim removed 1 base at V and 8 bases at J, leaving 15 bases unmatched. Germline loops: CDR1 SGDLS, CDR2 YYNGEE. The CDR3, as DNA: TGTGCCAGCAGCGTAACCTCGACAGGGTCCCAGTGGGATGAGCAGTTCTTC. It specifies CASSVTSTGSQWDEQFF.

This clonotype occurred a few times. This chain uses TRBV7-9 with TRBJ2-1, with 8 bases identical to TRBD1. From germline, CDR1 is SEHNR and CDR2 FQNEAQ (reference sequence). The CDR3 contains 15 residues. V lost 5 bases to trimming and J lost 3 bases; unmatched junction nucleotides: 6. The CDR3 DNA is TGTGCCAGCAGCATAGGACAGGGACTCTACAATGAGCAGTTCTTC. This encodes CASSIGQGLYNEQFF.

This clonotype has a handful of counts. The V and J genes are TRBV6-2 or TRBV6-3 and TRBJ2-4; 9 bases match TRBD2. CDR1 and CDR2 (germline): MNHEY, SVGEGT. This CDR3 contains 16 residues. The V and J ends lost 4 bases and 9 bases, in that order; junction bases with no gene match: 13. Written as DNA, the CDR3 is TGTGCCAGCAGTTTCAAGCGGGGGGCCCCAAGCAGCATTCAGTACTTC. Protein: CASSFKRGAPSSIQYF.

This clonotype was counted at least ten times. This chain joins TRBV28 and TRBJ2-2; 9 bases fit TRBD1. The CDR3 has 15 residues. With 4 bases clipped from V and 5 bases from J, the junction kept 5 bases outside the gene matches. The germline V gene has CDR1 MDHEN and CDR2 SYDVKM. As DNA, the CDR3 is TGTGCCAGCAGTTGGACAGGGGTGGAAACCGGGGAGCTGTTTTTT. Its translation is CASSWTGVETGELFF.

CDR3 DNA: TGTGCCAACCCAGGGAATCAGCCCCAGCATTTT. Protein product: CANPGNQPQHF. The chain uses TRBV2 and TRBJ1-5, with D possibly TRBD1 on 5 matching bases. The CDR3 runs 11 residues. The germline gives CDR1 SNHLY, CDR2 FYNNEI. The V gene lost 10 bases and the J gene lost 4 bases, with 8 bases spanning the gap.

This clonotype was seen a few times. The chain joins TRBV6-2 or TRBV6-3 to TRBJ2-7; possibly TRBD1 for D (6 bases). The CDR3 covers 15 residues. Trimming stripped 7 bases from V and 5 bases from J, with 21 bases between. Germline V gives CDR1 MNHEY, CDR2 SVGEGT. CDR3 sequence (DNA): TGTGCCAGCAACCCACGAGGGACAAGCATCCACGAGCAGTACTTC. As protein: CASNPRGTSIHEQYF.

The CDR3: CASSYSRGGQFF. The CDR3 nucleotides read TGTGCCAGCAGTTACTCACGAGGAGGGCAGTTCTTC. J is TRBJ2-1 and V is TRBV6-2 or TRBV6-3, with D maybe TRBD2 (5 bases). Trimming cost V 0 bases and J 12 bases, with 9 bases left between them. The germline CDR1 and CDR2 sequences are MNHEY and SVGEGT. The CDR3 loop spans 12 amino acids.

The chain carries TRBV10-1 and TRBJ2-5; 7 bases align to TRBD1. The V gene end was trimmed by 2 bases and the J gene end by 7 bases; junction bases not matched to a gene: 1. Germline lookup yields CDR1 WNHNN and CDR2 SYGVQD (reference sequence). This CDR3 is 12 amino acids long. As DNA, the CDR3 is TGCGCCAGCAGTGAGGACAGGGTGACCCAGTACTTC. Its translation: CASSEDRVTQYF.

The chain joins TRBV2 to TRBJ2-1; D tentatively reads TRBD1 or TRBD2 (5 bases each). The ends were cut back, 10 bases at V and 4 bases at J, with 14 bases in the middle. Germline CDR1 reads SNHLY; CDR2 reads FYNNEI. CDR3 length equals 13 residues. The CDR3 region has the DNA TGTGCCACCACACGGGGCGGGTACAATGAGCAGTTCTTC. It specifies CATTRGGYNEQFF.

The V gene is TRBV7-9, the J gene TRBJ2-1; D gene unclear. The ends were cut back, 1 base at V and 4 bases at J, with 11 bases in the middle. CDR3 length: 15 residues. Germline assignment: CDR1 SEHNR and CDR2 FQNEAQ (reference sequence). This CDR3 reads CASSLEHYAYNEQFF. The CDR3 region has the DNA TGTGCCAGCAGCTTAGAACATTACGCTTACAATGAGCAGTTCTTC.

This clonotype was picked up a small number of times. Relative to the germline gene, one junction end is altered; a read error may explain this. V and J are TRBV18 and TRBJ1-1; D is uncertain. The germline CDR1 and CDR2 sequences are KGHSH and LQKENI. CDR3 length equals 14 residues. CDR3 loop: CATSRVRENTEAFF. The CDR3 DNA reads as TGTGCCACCTCACGGGTGAGAGAGAACACTGAAGCTTTCTTT. Together with reference TRBV18 and TRBJ1-1, the CDR3 gives the full variable domain: NAGVMQNPRHLVRRRGQEARLRCSPMKGHSHVYWYRQLPEEGLKFMVYLQKENIIDESGMPKERFSAEFPKEGPSILRIQQVVRGDSAAYFCATSRVRENTEAFFGQGTRLTVV.

This clonotype was detected ten times or more. The junction shows a germline mismatch at one end, possibly a read error. The V and J genes are TRBV5-4 and TRBJ2-7; D is possibly TRBD2 (6 bases). The CDR3 covers 12 residues. Germline values: CDR1 SGHNT, CDR2 YYREEE (reference sequence). The CDR3 reads CASSLDSGEQYF. CDR3 nucleotide sequence: TGCGCCAGCAGCTTGGATAGCGGCGAGCAGTACTTC. Combining the CDR3 with reference TRBV5-4 and TRBJ2-7 gives the whole variable domain ETGVTQSPTHLIKTRGQQVTLRCSSQSGHNTVSWYQQALGQGPQFIFQYYREEENGRGNFPPRFSGLQFPNYSSELNVNALELDDSALYLCASSLDSGEQYFGPGTRLTVT.

This clonotype showed up many times. This chain connects TRBV7-2 to TRBJ2-2, with TRBD1 identical over 9 bases. The ends lost 6 bases at V and 5 bases at J; junction bases unmatched: 13. Per the germline V gene, CDR1 is SGHTA and CDR2 is FQGNSA. This CDR3 has 17 residues. The CDR3 nucleotides are TGTGCCAGCAGAGTAAACCCGGGACAGGGTCGAACCGGGGAGCTGTTTTTT. Translation gives CASRVNPGQGRTGELFF.

This clonotype occurred many times. This chain joins TRBV14 and TRBJ2-5; a weak D match, TRBD2 (5 bases). Germline CDR1 SGHDN, CDR2 FVKESK. Trimming removed 1 base from V and 4 bases from J, with 10 bases in between. The CDR3 is 14 residues long. The CDR3 sequence: CASSQVDWGETQYF. The CDR3 DNA is TGTGCCAGCAGCCAAGTGGACTGGGGAGAGACCCAGTACTTC.

The V gene is TRBV12-3 or TRBV12-4, the J gene TRBJ2-7, with TRBD2 matching over 12 bases. This CDR3 spans 15 amino acids. The trim removed 6 bases at V and 9 bases at J, leaving 12 bases unmatched. CDR3 DNA sequence: TGTGCCAGCAGCGATCTAGCGGGGGGGCTTTCTGGGCAGTACTTC. This encodes CASSDLAGGLSGQYF.

This clonotype has more than one count but fewer than ten. The rearrangement links TRBV5-4 to TRBJ2-3, with D tentatively TRBD2 (6 bases). Trimming took 6 bases from V and 6 from J, leaving 17 bases between them. In germline, CDR1 is SGHNT, CDR2 YYREEE (reference sequence). CDR3 length equals 14 residues. DNA of the CDR3: TGTGCCAGCAACTTAGCGGCCGTGGGGGATACGCAGTATTTT. Its protein is CASNLAAVGDTQYF.

This clonotype occurred a few times. V is TRBV4-3 and J is TRBJ2-4, with TRBD2 identical over 8 bases. The CDR3 contains 18 residues. Germline CDR1 reads LGHNA; CDR2 reads YSLEER. V shed 3 bases and J 0 bases; nucleotides not matched to a gene: 10. The chain's CDR3 is CASSQASGRGKAKNIQYF. The CDR3 region has the DNA TGCGCCAGCAGCCAGGCGAGCGGGAGAGGTAAAGCCAAAAACATTCAGTACTTC.

V and J are TRBV14 and TRBJ2-1; the D is unclear. Trimming stripped 5 bases from V and 7 bases from J, with 21 bases between. The CDR3 totals 16 residues. Looked up from germline, CDR1 is SGHDN and CDR2 is FVKESK. The CDR3 loop reads CASSYFEGPPRNEQFF. The CDR3 DNA sequence: TGTGCCAGCAGCTACTTCGAAGGTCCTCCTCGGAATGAGCAGTTCTTC.

Ten or more counts support this clonotype. The rearrangement links TRBV18 to TRBJ2-3; possibly TRBD2 for D (6 bases). The germline CDR1 and CDR2 sequences are KGHSH and LQKENI. The CDR3 is made up of 16 amino acids. V lost 5 bases and J lost 7, with 22 bases in between. The CDR3 reads CASSELDTTAGYTQYF. The CDR3, as DNA: TGTGCCAGCTCAGAATTAGATACTACGGCGGGATATACGCAGTATTTT.

This chain links TRBV5-1 with TRBJ2-2; possibly TRBD2 for D (6 bases). V lost 0 bases and J lost 4, with 13 bases in between. This CDR3 is 16 amino acids long. Germline V gives CDR1 SGHRS, CDR2 YFSETQ. CDR3 region: CASSLVLARSTGELFF. In DNA, the CDR3 is TGCGCCAGCAGCTTGGTCCTAGCGAGAAGCACCGGGGAGCTGTTTTTT.

This clonotype was detected a few times. This rearrangement joins TRBV4-2 to TRBJ2-5; a possible D gene is TRBD2 (6 bases). The germline V gene has CDR1 LGHNA and CDR2 YNFKEQ. The V end was cut by 0 bases, the J end by 0 bases, with 14 bases between. This CDR3 comprises 17 residues. The CDR3, as DNA: TGTGCCAGCAGCCAAGACGGTCCCGGGGGTTACCAAGAGACCCAGTACTTC. Translation gives CASSQDGPGGYQETQYF.

This clonotype came up a few times. The chain couples TRBV20-1 to TRBJ1-1; 7 bases fit TRBD1. V shed 5 bases and J 8 bases; nucleotides not matched to a gene: 17. Germline CDR1 and CDR2: DFQATT and SNEGSKA (reference sequence). This CDR3 comprises 15 residues. CDR3 protein: CSAQAKQGRGPEAFF. Here the CDR3 DNA reads TGCAGTGCTCAGGCGAAACAGGGGCGAGGCCCGGAAGCTTTCTTT.

The chain carries TRBV20-1 and TRBJ2-1, with 8 bases aligning to TRBD2. This CDR3 has 16 amino acids. V was pared by 1 base and J by 4 bases, with 9 bases of the junction left unmatched. The germline CDR1 and CDR2 sequences are DFQATT and SNEGSKA (reference sequence). The CDR3 DNA follows: TGCAGTGCTAGAGGAGGACGGGGGGGCAGTTACAATGAGCAGTTCTTC. Its protein is CSARGGRGGSYNEQFF.

This clonotype was counted a few times. The chain recombines TRBV19 with TRBJ2-1; the match to TRBD2 covers 8 bases. This CDR3 comprises 20 residues. The ends lost 6 bases at V and 0 bases at J; junction bases unmatched: 19. Germline CDR1 LNHDA, CDR2 SQIVND (reference sequence). Here the CDR3 reads CASSPDPVGVAGTSYNEQFF. The CDR3 region has the DNA TGTGCCAGTAGCCCTGACCCCGTGGGAGTAGCGGGGACCTCCTACAATGAGCAGTTCTTC. The full variable domain, its missing parts supplied by reference TRBV19 and TRBJ2-1, is DGGITQSPKYLFRKEGQNVTLSCEQNLNHDAMYWYRQDPGQGLRLIYYSQIVNDFQKGDIAEGYSVSREKKESFPLTVTSAQKNPTAFYLCASSPDPVGVAGTSYNEQFFGPGTRLTVL.

This clonotype was counted between two and nine times. J is TRBJ2-5 and V is TRBV12-3 or TRBV12-4; TRBD2 matches at 11 bases. After removal of 3 bases from V and 4 bases from J, the junction contained 13 bases not matched to a gene. This CDR3 comprises 18 residues. The DNA for the CDR3 is TGTGCCAGCAGTTTGGGGGTAGCGGGGGGGAATCTTGGAGAGACCCAGTACTTC. This translates into CASSLGVAGGNLGETQYF.

This clonotype was counted many times. V and J are TRBV2 and TRBJ2-2, with a weak D call TRBD1 (6 bases). CDR3 length: 16 amino acids. Germline-derived CDR1 and CDR2 are SNHLY and FYNNEI. With 7 bases removed from V and 1 base from J, the gap between germline ends came to 16 bases. The CDR3 DNA is TGTGCCAGCAAGAGGACAGCCTTAGGGAACACCGGGGAGCTGTTTTTT. Protein product: CASKRTALGNTGELFF.

This clonotype was detected only a few times. V and J are TRBV19 and TRBJ2-3, with TRBD1 matching 8 bases. With V trimmed by 6 bases and J by 4 bases, 6 bases remained unmatched. This CDR3 spans 14 amino acids. CDR1 is LNHDA, CDR2 SQIVND, per germline (reference sequence). This chain's CDR3 is CASRPDRASDTQYF. The CDR3 DNA is TGTGCCAGTAGACCGGACAGGGCGTCAGATACGCAGTATTTT.